This TCR beta chain comes out of a study of Ad26.COV2.S vaccination and SARS-CoV-2 variants. In the study overall: Donor was in the COV1001 Ad26.COV2.S trial arm.

Specified treatment: some 20 received Ad26.COV2.S at low or high dose, single or two shots; about 5 received placebo; per-sample allocation not given. After the first vaccine or placebo injection, samples were drawn on day 63. Donation came from an adult in Boston who was aged 18-55 years. As its vector, the vaccine had Ad26, which expressed Wuhan-strain SARS-CoV-2 spike. Study observations and caveats: Vaccine recipients surpassed placebo recipients in spike-specific TCR breadth.

Measured with immunoSEQ multiplex PCR; TCRdb has only the in-frame clones, and not every one. The sample has 300,000 to 350,000 clones; over 80% are singletons. Germline CDR1 and CDR2: MNHNS and SASEGT. With 3 bases removed from V and 1 base from J, the gap between germline ends came to 6 bases. The CDR3 contains 13 residues. This clone appeared once. What it recognizes is unknown. This CDR3 is also generated by other DNA sequences in the sample. The source was peripheral blood, collected in a trial of Ad26.COV2.S vaccine versus placebo. The rearrangement joins TRBV6-1 to TRBJ1-1; D is unclear. This clonotype was obtained from a person aged 18-60 years who received the Ad26.COV2.S COVID-19 vaccine or a placebo. In DNA form, the CDR3 reads TGTGCCAGCAGTGATCCACCGAACACTGAAGCTTTCTTT. Translation: CASSDPPNTEAFF.